The 20 T cell receptor beta chains below come from one sample, sequenced in a study of T cell responses to AZD1222 COVID-19 vaccine. Here immunoSEQ multiplex PCR was the method, and the copy in TCRdb shows in-frame clones only, minus some. The repertoire has about 150,000 clones, roughly nine tenths of them found once; the top ten carry about 4.1%. This sample comprised peripheral blood, obtained 28 days after the second AZD1222 dose. The receptors derive from an adult who received the AZD1222 COVID-19 vaccine.

V is TRBV6-5 and J is TRBJ1-1; no clear D gene. CDR1 is MNHEY, CDR2 SVGAGI, per germline. This CDR3 spans 14 amino acids. Trimming removed 8 bases at V and 4 bases at J, with 17 bases between. The CDR3 spells CASHGSRFSTEAFF. The CDR3, as DNA: TGTGCCAGCCATGGGAGCAGGTTTAGCACTGAAGCTTTCTTT.

The chain uses TRBV7-9 and TRBJ1-1; the D gene is possibly TRBD1 (5 bases). Germline-derived CDR1 and CDR2 are SEHNR and FQNEAQ (reference sequence). There are 14 residues in the CDR3. Trimming cost V 3 bases and J 5 bases, with 13 bases left between them. CDR3 nucleotide sequence: TGTGCCAGCAGCTTCCAGGGTGGCAGGACTGAAGCTTTCTTT. This gives the protein CASSFQGGRTEAFF.

The rearrangement uses TRBV27 and TRBJ1-1, with D possibly matching TRBD1 (5 bases). CDR3 length: 13 residues. Germline-derived CDR1 and CDR2 are MNHEY and SMNVEV (reference sequence). The V end was cut by 5 bases, the J end by 10 bases, with 17 bases between. CDR3 region: CASSRGPEVGAFF. Written as DNA, the CDR3 is TGTGCCAGCAGTAGGGGACCCGAGGTGGGAGCTTTCTTT.

J is TRBJ1-5 and V is TRBV27; D ambiguous. This CDR3 has 15 amino acids. The germline gives CDR1 MNHEY, CDR2 SMNVEV (reference sequence). V was clipped by 5 bases and J by 2 bases, with 13 bases between them. The CDR3 protein is CASSASKAGNQPQHF. Written as DNA, the CDR3 is TGTGCCAGCAGTGCATCGAAGGCGGGCAATCAGCCCCAGCATTTT.

This rearrangement joins TRBV28 to TRBJ2-7, with D perhaps being TRBD1 or TRBD2 (5 bases each). V was shortened by 6 bases and J by 3 bases, with 15 bases between the two germline ends. The CDR3 runs to 14 residues. Germline CDR1 MDHEN, CDR2 SYDVKM. CDR3 sequence: CASSRRDGGYEQYF. The CDR3 DNA follows: TGTGCCAGCAGCCGCCGGGACGGCGGCTACGAGCAGTACTTC.

The V and J genes are TRBV4-3 and TRBJ2-1, with 9 bases identical to TRBD2. Germline V lookup: CDR1 LGHNA, CDR2 YSLEER. The V gene end was trimmed by 0 bases and the J gene end by 4 bases; junction bases not matched to a gene: 16. The CDR3 loop spans 20 amino acids. Here the CDR3 DNA reads TGCGCCAGCAGCCAAGAGCCCATCGCGTCTAGCGGGGAATTATACAATGAGCAGTTCTTC. It codes for CASSQEPIASSGELYNEQFF.

The chain is built from TRBV4-3 and TRBJ1-1, with no clear D. V lost 4 bases to trimming and J lost 1 base, with 7 bases between them. This CDR3 has 13 residues. From germline, CDR1 is LGHNA and CDR2 YSLEER. The CDR3 bases are TGCGCCAGCAGCCGGCAGTCGAACACTGAAGCTTTCTTT. It translates to CASSRQSNTEAFF.

CDR3 in amino acids: CASSQEPGKLAETQYF. The CDR3 DNA reads as TGCGCCAGCAGCCAAGAGCCAGGGAAGTTGGCAGAGACCCAGTACTTC. The chain couples TRBV4-1 to TRBJ2-5, with D possibly matching TRBD1 (5 bases). Looked up from germline, CDR1 is MGHRA and CDR2 is YSYEKL. The V end lost 0 bases, the J end lost 4 bases, and 15 bases lay between the germline ends. This CDR3 region has 16 residues.

Notes on this clone: Other DNA variants within this sample encode the same CDR3. The rearrangement uses TRBV18 and TRBJ1-1; D is unclear. Between the trimmed V and J ends, which lost 3 bases and 2 bases, there was a span of 4 bases. This CDR3 is built from 12 residues. CDR1 and CDR2 (germline): KGHSH, LQKENI. The CDR3 DNA sequence: TGTGCCAGCTCACCTGAAAACACTGAAGCTTTCTTT. Protein: CASSPENTEAFF.

This clone was seen a single time. The CDR3 region has the DNA TGTGCCACCTGGGACCGTTACAATAGCAATCAGCCCCAGCATTTT. It translates to CATWDRYNSNQPQHF. The V gene is TRBV19, the J gene TRBJ1-5, with D possibly being TRBD1 (5 bases). The ends were cut back, 10 bases at V and 0 bases at J, with 16 bases in the middle. The CDR3 totals 15 residues. Germline V gene lookup returns CDR1 LNHDA and CDR2 SQIVND (reference sequence).

The chain joins TRBV2 to TRBJ1-1; maybe TRBD1 (5 bases). Trimming shortened V by 6 bases and J by 7 bases, and 21 bases separated the two germline ends. Germline CDR1 is SNHLY and CDR2 is FYNNEI. This CDR3 is 15 amino acids long. The CDR3 region is CASSVLRDFQVEAFF. CDR3 DNA: TGTGCCAGCAGCGTACTGCGGGACTTCCAAGTTGAAGCTTTCTTT.

The chain has TRBV7-9 and TRBJ1-6; the D is unclear. V lost 6 bases and J lost 9, with 9 bases in between. Germline V lookup: CDR1 SEHNR, CDR2 FQNEAQ (reference sequence). The CDR3 sequence is 12 residues long. DNA of the CDR3: TGTGCCAGCAGGTCGGGGTTTTCACCCCTCCACTTT. It specifies CASRSGFSPLHF.

The rearrangement joins TRBV15 to TRBJ1-2; 7 bases match TRBD1. V lost 5 bases and J lost 0; bases outside the gene matches: 6. CDR1 and CDR2 (germline): LNHNV, YYDKDF (reference sequence). This CDR3 contains 15 residues. The CDR3 sequence: CATSFWTGPNYGYTF. CDR3 DNA: TGTGCCACCAGCTTCTGGACAGGCCCTAACTATGGCTACACCTTC. Supplemented by reference TRBV15 and TRBJ1-2, the full variable domain reads DAMVIQNPRYQVTQFGKPVTLSCSQTLNHNVMYWYQQKSSQAPKLLFHYYDKDFNNEADTPDNFQSRRPNTSFCFLDIRSPGLGDTAMYLCATSFWTGPNYGYTFGSGTRLTVV.

The chain joins TRBV2 to TRBJ1-2, with 8 bases lining up with TRBD1. The V gene's germline CDR1 is SNHLY and CDR2 FYNNEI. The CDR3 runs 17 residues. The trim removed 6 bases at V and 2 bases at J, leaving 14 bases unmatched. CDR3 amino acids: CASSWDRTEARNYGYTF. The DNA of the CDR3 is TGTGCCAGCAGCTGGGACAGGACTGAAGCCCGGAACTATGGCTACACCTTC.

The chain couples TRBV29-1 to TRBJ2-7, with D possibly TRBD1 on 5 matching bases. Germline-derived CDR1 and CDR2 are SQVTM and ANQGSEA. CDR3 length: 15 residues. Trimming pared 3 bases from V and 5 bases from J, leaving 20 bases between. The CDR3 bases are TGCAGCGTTGATCGGTCAGGGTCCTCACCCCACGAGCAGTACTTC. This encodes CSVDRSGSSPHEQYF.

The chain recombines TRBV28 with TRBJ2-2; D remains unclear. Germline V gene lookup returns CDR1 MDHEN and CDR2 SYDVKM. Between the trimmed V and J ends, which lost 7 bases and 0 bases, there was a span of 6 bases. The length of the CDR3 is 13 residues. Here the CDR3 DNA reads TGTGCCAGCAAGGCCCCGAACACCGGGGAGCTGTTTTTT. It is translated as CASKAPNTGELFF.

This chain connects TRBV7-9 to TRBJ1-5, with D possibly being TRBD1 (5 bases). The V gene lost 5 bases and the J gene lost 7 bases, with 15 bases spanning the gap. This CDR3 spans 14 amino acids. Germline V gives CDR1 SEHNR, CDR2 FQNEAQ (reference sequence). CDR3 bases: TGTGCCAGCAGCGACACCCAGGGCCTCCAGCCCCAGCATTTT. Amino acid sequence: CASSDTQGLQPQHF.

Here the CDR3 DNA reads TGTGCCAGCAGCTTACGTAGAAGGGAAGCTTTCTTT. It encodes CASSLRRREAFF. This chain uses TRBV13 with TRBJ1-1; D gene unclear. This CDR3 has 12 residues. Trimming pared 2 bases from V and 8 bases from J, leaving 9 bases between. Germline CDR1 reads PRHDT; CDR2 reads FYEKMQ (reference sequence).

This rearrangement joins TRBV4-3 to TRBJ2-2, with a tentative D call TRBD1 (5 bases). V was trimmed by 0 bases and J by 6 bases, leaving 8 bases between them. This CDR3 comprises 14 residues. Germline V gene sequence: CDR1 LGHNA, CDR2 YSLEER. The CDR3 DNA is TGCGCCAGCAGCCAAGAACAGGTCCCCGGGGAGCTGTTTTTT. Residues: CASSQEQVPGELFF.

This chain uses TRBV7-6 with TRBJ2-7, with D possibly TRBD2 on 6 matching bases. Germline CDR1 reads SGHVS; CDR2 reads FNYEAQ. CDR3 length equals 15 residues. V was clipped by 0 bases and J by 6 bases, with 15 bases between them. The CDR3 loop reads CASSLAQGAGREQYF. CDR3 sequence (DNA): TGTGCCAGCAGCTTAGCACAAGGAGCGGGCCGCGAGCAGTACTTC.